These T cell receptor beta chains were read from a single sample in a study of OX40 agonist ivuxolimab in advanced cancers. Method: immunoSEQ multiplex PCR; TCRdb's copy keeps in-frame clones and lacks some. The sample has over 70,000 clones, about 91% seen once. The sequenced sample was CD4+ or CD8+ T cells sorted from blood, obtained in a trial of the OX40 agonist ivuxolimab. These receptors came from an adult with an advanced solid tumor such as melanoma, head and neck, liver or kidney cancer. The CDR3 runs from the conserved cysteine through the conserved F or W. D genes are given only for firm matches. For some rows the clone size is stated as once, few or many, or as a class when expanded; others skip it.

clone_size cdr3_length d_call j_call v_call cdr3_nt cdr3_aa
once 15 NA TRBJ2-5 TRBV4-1 TGCGCCAGCAGCCAAGGATACAGGGCCCTAGAGACCCAGTACTTC CASSQGYRALETQYF
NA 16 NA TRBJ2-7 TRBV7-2 TGTGCCAGCAGCTTTGCACCCCTAGCTACCGGTCACGAGCAGTACTTC CASSFAPLATGHEQYF
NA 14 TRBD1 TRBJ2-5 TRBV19 TGTGCCAGTGCCGGGACAGGGTCCCAAGAGACCCAGTACTTC CASAGTGSQETQYF
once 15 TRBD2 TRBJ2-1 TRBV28 TGTGCCAGCAGATTAGCGGGAGGGCCTCACAATGAGCAGTTCTTC CASRLAGGPHNEQFF
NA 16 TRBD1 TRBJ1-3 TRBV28 TGTGCCAGCTCCCCCGCAAACAGGGGCTCTGGAAACACCATATATTTT CASSPANRGSGNTIYF
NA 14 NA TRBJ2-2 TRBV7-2 TGTGCCAGCAGCTTACAGCCTAACACCGGGGAGCTGTTTTTT CASSLQPNTGELFF
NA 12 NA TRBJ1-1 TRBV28 TGTGCCAGCAGGCCCCGGGGGCCTGAAGCTTTCTTT CASRPRGPEAFF
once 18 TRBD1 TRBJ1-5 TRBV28 TGTGCCAGCAGTTTAATACAGGGAGGGGGCTATAGCAATCAGCCCCAGCATTTT CASSLIQGGGYSNQPQHF
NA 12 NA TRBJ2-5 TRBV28 TGTGCCAGCAGTTTTTCCCGGGAGACCCAGTACTTC CASSFSRETQYF
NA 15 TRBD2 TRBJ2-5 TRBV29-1 TGCAGCGTTGATCCTATAGCGGGGTTTCAAGAGACCCAGTACTTC CSVDPIAGFQETQYF
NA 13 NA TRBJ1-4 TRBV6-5 TGTGCCAGCAGTTACACCCGTAAAGAAAAACTGTTTTTT CASSYTRKEKLFF
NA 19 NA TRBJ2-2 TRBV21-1 TGTGCCAGCAGCAATGTCAAAAACAACAGGGGTTTAGACACCGGGGAGCTGTTTTTT CASSNVKNNRGLDTGELFF
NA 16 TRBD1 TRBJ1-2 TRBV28 TGTGCCAGCAGAACAGGGGGATCCATGGGTAACTATGGCTACACCTTC CASRTGGSMGNYGYTF
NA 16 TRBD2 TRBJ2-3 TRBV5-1 TGCGCCAGCAGCTATCTAGCGGGGACTAGCACAGATACGCAGTATTTT CASSYLAGTSTDTQYF
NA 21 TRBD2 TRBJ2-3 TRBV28 TGTGCCAGCAGTCTTACACCGGGACTAGCGGGGATGAGGGGGGGCACAGATACGCAGTATTTT CASSLTPGLAGMRGGTDTQYF
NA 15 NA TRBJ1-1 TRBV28 TGTGCCAGCAGTTTAGGCCGCGTGGGGGGGACTGAAGCTTTCTTT CASSLGRVGGTEAFF
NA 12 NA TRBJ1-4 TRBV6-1 TGTGGAGTGGGGGAGACTAATGAAAAACTGTTTTTT CGVGETNEKLFF
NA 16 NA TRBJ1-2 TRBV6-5 TGTGCCAGCAGTTACTCGAGCGGAAAAGACATCGGGGGCTACACCTTC CASSYSSGKDIGGYTF
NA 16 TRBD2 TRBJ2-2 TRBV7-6 TGTGCCAGCAGCCCGCGAGCGGGAGGGCCGAGCGGGGAGCTGTTTTTT CASSPRAGGPSGELFF
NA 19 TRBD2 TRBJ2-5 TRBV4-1 TGCGCCAGCAGCCAACCCGCCTCGGCCAGCGGGAGGGCATTGGAGACCCAGTACTTC CASSQPASASGRALETQYF
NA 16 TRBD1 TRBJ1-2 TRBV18 TGTGCCAGCTCACCATCGGGACAGGGCCAGTTCTTGGGCTACACCTTC CASSPSGQGQFLGYTF
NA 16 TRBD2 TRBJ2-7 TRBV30 TGTGCCTGGAGTCCTACCCCAGTAGCGGGAGGGATCGAGCAGTACTTC CAWSPTPVAGGIEQYF
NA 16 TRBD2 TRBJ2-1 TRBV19 TGTGCCAGTAGTAATCCTCTAGCGGGCCGCTACAATGAGCAGTTCTTC CASSNPLAGRYNEQFF
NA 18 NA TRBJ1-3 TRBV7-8 TGTGCCAGCAGCTCGCCACGGAGGGGGGGGACACGAGAAAACACCATATATTTT CASSSPRRGGTRENTIYF
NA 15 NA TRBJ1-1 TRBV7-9 TGTGCCAGCAGTCGAACGCCTACAGGGCCAACTGAAGCTTTCTTT CASSRTPTGPTEAFF
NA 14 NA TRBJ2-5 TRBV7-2 TGTGCCAGCAGCTCGCCCCAGGGGGGAGAGACCCAGTACTTC CASSSPQGGETQYF
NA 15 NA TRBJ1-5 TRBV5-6 TGTGCCAGTCAAACCGCCGGCAGGGGAAATCAGCCCCAGCATTTT CASQTAGRGNQPQHF
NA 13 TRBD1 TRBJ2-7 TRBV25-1 TGTGCCAGCAGGAACCGGGACAGTTACGAGCAGTACTTC CASRNRDSYEQYF
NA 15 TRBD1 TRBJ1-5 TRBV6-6 TGTGCCAGCAGCGGGGACAGGGCTCCGGATCAGCCCCAGCATTTT CASSGDRAPDQPQHF
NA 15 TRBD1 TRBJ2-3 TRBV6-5 TGTGCCAGCAGTTACCAGGGACAGCGCACAGATACGCAGTATTTT CASSYQGQRTDTQYF
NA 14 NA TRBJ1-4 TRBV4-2 TGTGCCAGCAGCCATTCGGGGTCTAATGAAAAACTGTTTTTT CASSHSGSNEKLFF
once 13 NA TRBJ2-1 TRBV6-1 TGTGCCAGCAGTCCGGGACCCTACAATGAGCAGTTCTTC CASSPGPYNEQFF
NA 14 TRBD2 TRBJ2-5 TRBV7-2 TGTGCCAGCAGCCCGGGGACTAGACAAGAGACCCAGTACTTC CASSPGTRQETQYF
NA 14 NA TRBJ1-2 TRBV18 TGTGCCAGCTCCCTACAGGGCGATAACTATGGCTACACCTTC CASSLQGDNYGYTF
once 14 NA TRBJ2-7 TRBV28 TGTGCCAGCAGTTTGTCACAGGGACATCGCGAGCAGTACTTC CASSLSQGHREQYF
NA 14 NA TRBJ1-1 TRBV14 TGTGCCAGCAGCCAAGATCTTAGAGGGCCCTCCGCTTTCTTT CASSQDLRGPSAFF
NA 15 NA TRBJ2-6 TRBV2 TGTGCCAGCACCGAAGGTCGCTCTGGGGCCAACGTCCTGACTTTC CASTEGRSGANVLTF
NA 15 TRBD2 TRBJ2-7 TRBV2 TGTGCCAGCAGTGGTTGGCGGGAGAGGGCTGGGGAGCAGTACTTC CASSGWRERAGEQYF